The 13 T cell receptor beta chains presented below share a single source sample, sequenced in a study of blood T cell repertoires in COVID-19 (dated by TCRdb to the early 2020s). The protocol used for the library was the immunoSEQ multiplex PCR assay. The source is immuneACCESS, and TCRdb retained only in-frame sequences with V and J called. Part of the clones is not carried over; for the studies checked, unresolved V genes explain less than half of this, and the remainder is unexplained. The sample has more than 200,000 clones on record, 80% to 85% of them singletons. Clones ranked in the top ten supply 4.4% of the sample. The sample taken for sequencing was peripheral blood. The receptors were gathered from a man aged 50 to 59 with active or convalescent COVID-19.

V usage is TRBV13 and J usage is TRBJ1-3; 11 bases match TRBD1. The CDR3 has 16 amino acids. Germline values: CDR1 PRHDT, CDR2 FYEKMQ (reference sequence). The V segment lost 4 bases and the J segment 3 bases; nucleotides outside the gene matches: 5. Here the CDR3 DNA reads TGTGCCAGCAGCTCCCAGGACAGGGGGCTTGGAAACACCATATATTTT. Translating it yields CASSSQDRGLGNTIYF. Filled out from reference TRBV13 and TRBJ1-3, the complete variable domain reads AAGVIQSPRHLIKEKRETATLKCYPIPRHDTVYWYQQGPGQDPQFLISFYEKMQSDKGSIPDRFSAQQFSDYHSELNMSSLELGDSALYFCASSSQDRGLGNTIYFGEGSWLTVV.

V is TRBV19 and J is TRBJ2-2; TRBD1 matches at 8 bases. Germline V lookup: CDR1 LNHDA, CDR2 SQIVND (reference sequence). After removal of 4 bases from V and 1 base from J, the junction contained 2 bases not matched to a gene. The CDR3 consists of 15 residues. In nucleotides, the CDR3 is TGTGCCAGTAGTAGGGGGACAGGGAACACCGGGGAGCTGTTTTTT. Its protein product is CASSRGTGNTGELFF.

Regarding this clone: A read error may account for a junction end that differs from germline. Additional DNA sequences in this sample encode the identical CDR3. The chain couples TRBV28 to TRBJ2-1; the D is unclear. The CDR3 covers 10 residues. CDR1 and CDR2 (germline): MDHEN, SYDVKM. In nucleotides, the CDR3 is TGCGCCAGCAGCCAGAATGAGCAGTTCTTC. It yields the protein CASSQNEQFF.

This chain links TRBV30 with TRBJ2-7; the D gene is possibly TRBD2 (5 bases). This CDR3 has 12 amino acids. Trimming stripped 4 bases from V and 4 bases from J, with 11 bases between. Germline values: CDR1 GTSNPN, CDR2 SVGIG (reference sequence). The CDR3 DNA sequence: TGTGCCTGGAAGCGGTTAAGGTACGAGCAGTACTTC. Its protein product is CAWKRLRYEQYF.

A note on this clone: This may come from a read error, since a much larger clone is one base off. The chain recombines TRBV15 with TRBJ2-7; D unclear. The CDR3 runs to 13 residues. Trimming took 0 bases from V and 3 from J, leaving 6 bases between them. The germline V gene encodes CDR1 LNHNV and CDR2 YYDKDF (reference sequence). The DNA of the CDR3 is TGTGCCACCAGCAGAGATTCGGGCTACGAGCAGTACTTC. Residues: CATSRDSGYEQYF.

This clone was counted only a few times. The chain recombines TRBV7-8 with TRBJ1-2, with D perhaps TRBD1 (6 bases). This CDR3 has 15 amino acids. Trimming left V 3 bases short and J 5 bases short, with 16 bases between. CDR1 is SGHVS and CDR2 is FQNEAQ in the germline V gene. DNA of the CDR3: TGTGCCAGCAGCTTGAGCCGACAGGCTGGATATGGCTACACCTTC. Protein sequence: CASSLSRQAGYGYTF.

The chain combines TRBV4-1 with TRBJ1-1, with D tentatively TRBD1 (6 bases). The V end lost 1 base, the J end lost 4 bases, and 19 bases lay between the germline ends. Germline V gene sequence: CDR1 MGHRA, CDR2 YSYEKL. The CDR3 covers 17 residues. CDR3 bases: TGCGCCAGCAGCCAAGGGGACATTAAAACTCTGGGCACTGAAGCTTTCTTT. It yields the protein CASSQGDIKTLGTEAFF.

The CDR3 coding sequence is TGTGCCAGCAGCCCGCCGGGACTGCAAGAGACCCAGTACTTC. Amino acids: CASSPPGLQETQYF. The gene calls are TRBV7-2 and TRBJ2-5; tentatively, D is TRBD2 (6 bases). This CDR3 comprises 14 residues. Germline V gene sequence: CDR1 SGHTA, CDR2 FQGNSA. Deletions cut 5 bases from V and 2 bases from J, with 12 bases between.

This chain connects TRBV12-3 or TRBV12-4 to TRBJ1-4; possibly TRBD1 for D (5 bases). Trimming stripped 4 bases from V and 7 bases from J, with 10 bases between. This CDR3 contains 13 residues. For the CDR3, the DNA is TGTGCCAGCAGTTGGGACTCCCTTGAAAAACTGTTTTTT. As protein: CASSWDSLEKLFF.

The V and J genes are TRBV29-1 and TRBJ1-1; 8 nucleotides line up with TRBD1. In germline, CDR1 is SQVTM, CDR2 ANQGSEA. V gave up 7 bases and J gave up 3 bases; unmatched junction bases: 10. The CDR3 has 14 amino acids. In DNA, the CDR3 is TGCAGCGCGTTCAGGGGGCGCGTCGACACTGAAGCTTTCTTT. Amino acid sequence: CSAFRGRVDTEAFF.

This sequence joins TRBV6-5 and TRBJ1-4; D possibly corresponds to TRBD1 (5 bases). Germline values: CDR1 MNHEY, CDR2 SVGAGI. The V and J ends lost 6 bases and 11 bases respectively, with 13 bases between them. The CDR3 runs to 12 residues. This chain's CDR3 is CASSPGPSKLFF. The CDR3, as DNA: TGTGCCAGCAGCCCAGGGCCCTCTAAACTGTTTTTT.

The chain has TRBV5-5 and TRBJ2-7; TRBD1 aligns across 10 bases. The CDR3 length is 15 residues. Unmatched junction bases numbered 10, after V lost 4 bases and J lost 6 bases. Germline lookup yields CDR1 SGHKS and CDR2 YYEKEE (reference sequence). In DNA, the CDR3 is TGTGCCAGCAGCCTCCAACCGGGACAGGGGCTCGAGCAGTACTTC. The encoded protein is CASSLQPGQGLEQYF.

This chain joins TRBV12-5 and TRBJ2-1; tentative D call: TRBD2 (6 bases). The CDR3 totals 14 residues. The V end was cut by 5 bases, the J end by 3 bases, with 11 bases between. Germline V gene sequence: CDR1 LGHNT, CDR2 FRNRAP. CDR3 in DNA: TGTGCTAGTGGTCTGGGACTGGACTACAATGAGCAGTTCTTC. This sequence encodes CASGLGLDYNEQFF.